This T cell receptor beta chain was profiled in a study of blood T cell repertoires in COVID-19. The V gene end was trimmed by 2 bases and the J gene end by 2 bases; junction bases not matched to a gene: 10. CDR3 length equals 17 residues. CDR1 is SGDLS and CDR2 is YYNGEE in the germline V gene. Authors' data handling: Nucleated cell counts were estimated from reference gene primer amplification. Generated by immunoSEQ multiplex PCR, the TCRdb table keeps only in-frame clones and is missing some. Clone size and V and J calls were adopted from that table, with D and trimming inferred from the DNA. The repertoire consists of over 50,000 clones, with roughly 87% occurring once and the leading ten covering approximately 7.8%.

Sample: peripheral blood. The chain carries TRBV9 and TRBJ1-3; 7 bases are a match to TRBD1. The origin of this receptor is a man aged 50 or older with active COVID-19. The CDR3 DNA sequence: TGTGCCAGCAGCGTTATATCAGGGGGACTAGCTGGAAACACCATATATTTT. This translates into CASSVISGGLAGNTIYF.